This T cell receptor (beta chain) derives from a study of cytomegalovirus exposure and HLA in healthy donors. Findings and caveats of the study: Some public TCRs appeared in many individuals, while most sequences were rare.

For this clone: Antigen unknown.

Trimming removed 3 bases at V and 6 bases at J, with 9 bases between. CDR3 length: 13 residues. Germline CDR1 is SGHAT and CDR2 is FQNNGV. It was with 60 Vbeta and 13 Jbeta primers that the PCR ran. Profiling relied on immunoSEQ multiplex PCR, and the TCRdb table lists in-frame clones only, not all of them. The table includes roughly 120,000 clones, roughly three quarters detected once. This chain connects TRBV11-2 to TRBJ2-1; D possibly corresponds to TRBD2 (5 bases). The specimen sequenced was PBMCs. The clonotype comes from a woman aged 18-29 years in good health and CMV-seropositive. CDR3 protein: CASSFLAFNEQFF. CDR3 in DNA: TGTGCCAGCAGCTTTCTAGCCTTCAATGAGCAGTTCTTC.